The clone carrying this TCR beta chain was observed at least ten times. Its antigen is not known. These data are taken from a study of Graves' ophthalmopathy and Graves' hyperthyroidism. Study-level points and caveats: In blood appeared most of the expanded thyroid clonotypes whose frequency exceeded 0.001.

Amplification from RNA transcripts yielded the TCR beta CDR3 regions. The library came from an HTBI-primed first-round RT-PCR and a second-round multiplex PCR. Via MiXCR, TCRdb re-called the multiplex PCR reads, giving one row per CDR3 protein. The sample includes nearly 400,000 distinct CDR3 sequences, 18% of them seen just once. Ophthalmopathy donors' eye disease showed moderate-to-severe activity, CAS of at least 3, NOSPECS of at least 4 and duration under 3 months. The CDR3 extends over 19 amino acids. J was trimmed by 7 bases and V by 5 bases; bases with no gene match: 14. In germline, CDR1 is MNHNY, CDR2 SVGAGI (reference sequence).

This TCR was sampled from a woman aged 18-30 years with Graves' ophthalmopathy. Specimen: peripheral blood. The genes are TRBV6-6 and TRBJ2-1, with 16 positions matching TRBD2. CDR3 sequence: CASSPEGTSGRALGNEQFF. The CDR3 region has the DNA TGTGCCAGCAGTCCCGAGGGGACTAGCGGGAGGGCGTTGGGGAATGAGCAGTTCTTC.